Reported below is one T cell receptor (beta chain). CDR3 length: 18 amino acids. Germline CDR1 and CDR2: SQVTM and ANQGSEA. The V end was cut by 2 bases, the J end by 0 bases, with 17 bases between. These data belong to a study of blood T cell repertoires in COVID-19. Whole-study context: Nucleic acid was either cDNA or gDNA, and it came from T cells, B-cell-depleted T cells, or PBMCs.

Original analysis: How many nucleated cells were present was estimated from reference gene primer amplification. Using immunoSEQ multiplex PCR, the repertoire was profiled, and TCRdb retains in-frame clones only, with some absent. That table supplies the V and J calls and clone size; D and trimming were determined from the DNA. This sample yields some 200,000 clones, of which over 75% are seen a single time; 0.7% to 0.9% belongs to the top ten. Study members were between about 18 and 95 years old and lived in 20 to 30 US regions. Participants reported their clinical history, and cohort assignment relied on those reports.

The gene calls are TRBV29-1 and TRBJ1-6; no clear D gene. Sequenced sample: PBMCs or T cells enriched from blood (not recorded which). The clonotype originates from a woman aged 18-29 years who had recovered from COVID-19. DNA for the CDR3: TGCAGCGTTGAATCCACCGCGCCGTCAAGCTCCTATAATTCACCCCTCCACTTT. Its translation: CSVESTAPSSSYNSPLHF.